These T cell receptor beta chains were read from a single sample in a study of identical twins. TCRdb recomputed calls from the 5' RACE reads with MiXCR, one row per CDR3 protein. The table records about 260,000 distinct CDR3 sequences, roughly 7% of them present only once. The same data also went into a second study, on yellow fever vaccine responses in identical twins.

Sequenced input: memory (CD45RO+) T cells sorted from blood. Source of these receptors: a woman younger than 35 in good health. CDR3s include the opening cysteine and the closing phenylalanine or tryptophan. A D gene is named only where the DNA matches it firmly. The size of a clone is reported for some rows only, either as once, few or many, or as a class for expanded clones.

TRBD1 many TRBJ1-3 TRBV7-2 CASSLTGGGNTIYF TGTGCCAGCAGCTTGACAGGGGGAGGAAACACCATATATTTT
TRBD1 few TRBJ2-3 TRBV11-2 CASRPPGQGSSDTQYF TGTGCCAGCAGGCCTCCGGGACAGGGGTCTTCAGATACGCAGTATTTT
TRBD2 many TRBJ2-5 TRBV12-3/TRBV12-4 CASSSRGSQATQYF TGTGCCAGCAGTTCACGCGGGAGTCAGGCGACCCAGTACTTC
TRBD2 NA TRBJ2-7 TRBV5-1 CASTQTSGSYEQYF TGCGCCAGCACCCAGACTAGCGGGAGTTACGAGCAGTACTTC
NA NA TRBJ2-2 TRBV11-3 CASSPLANTGELFF TGTGCCAGCAGCCCCCTCGCGAACACCGGGGAGCTGTTTTTT
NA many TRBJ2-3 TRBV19 CASSIGTTDTQYF TGTGCCAGCAGCATCGGGACTACAGATACGCAGTATTTT
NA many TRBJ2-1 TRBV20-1 CSARVLNEQFF TGCAGCGCTCGTGTCCTCAATGAGCAGTTCTTC
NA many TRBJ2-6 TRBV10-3 CASRPFGANVLTF TGTGCCTCCCGCCCTTTTGGGGCCAACGTCCTGACTTTC
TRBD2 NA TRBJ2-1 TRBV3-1 CASSPGLVTYNEQFF TGTGCCAGCAGCCCGGGACTAGTAACCTACAATGAGCAGTTCTTC
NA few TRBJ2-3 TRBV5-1 CASSLKGLRDNTQYF TGCGCCAGCAGCTTGAAGGGTCTCAGGGACAATACGCAGTATTTT
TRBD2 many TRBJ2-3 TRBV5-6 CASSDNPSGSFGDTQYF TGTGCCAGCAGCGACAATCCTAGCGGGAGTTTTGGCGATACGCAGTATTTT
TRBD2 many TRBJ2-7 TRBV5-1 CASSGTSGSSYEQYF TGCGCCAGCAGCGGGACTAGCGGTAGCTCCTACGAGCAGTACTTC
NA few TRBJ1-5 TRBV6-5 CASSSVGQPQHF TGTGCCAGCAGTTCGGTGGGTCAGCCCCAGCATTTT
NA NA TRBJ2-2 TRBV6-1 CASSEMWGPTGELFF TGTGCCAGCAGTGAAATGTGGGGACCCACCGGGGAGCTGTTTTTT
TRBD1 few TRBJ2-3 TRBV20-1 CSASGQGGRGDTQYF TGCAGTGCTTCCGGACAGGGTGGTAGAGGAGATACGCAGTATTTT
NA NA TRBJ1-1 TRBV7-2 CASSLVGRYTEAFF TGTGCCAGCAGCTTAGTAGGGAGGTACACTGAAGCTTTCTTT
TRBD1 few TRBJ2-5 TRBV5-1 CASSTGQGALIETQYF TGCGCCAGCAGCACCGGACAGGGGGCGCTTATAGAGACCCAGTACTTC
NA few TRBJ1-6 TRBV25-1 CASSRQNSPLHF TGTGCCAGCAGTCGGCAAAATTCACCCCTCCACTTT